This T cell receptor beta chain originates from a study of graft-versus-host responses after intestinal transplantation. Assay: immunoSEQ multiplex PCR; the TCRdb copy retains only in-frame clones and omits some. The table includes approximately 88,000 clones, under 90% detected once. The J segment lost 1 base and the V segment lost 3 bases, leaving 2 bases of the junction unmatched. Germline V lookup: CDR1 SGHRS, CDR2 YFSETQ. The CDR3 length is 15 residues. In the case of this clone: Its specificity is not known.

Material: unstimulated CD4+ T cells sorted from spleen or lymph node cells, obtained before intestinal transplant. The source of this sequence is a human donor who received an intestinal transplant. The chain uses TRBV5-1 and TRBJ2-3; TRBD2 matches 10 bases. The CDR3 DNA reads as TGCGCCAGCAGCTCTAGCGGGGGACGCACAGATACGCAGTATTTT. Encoded protein: CASSSSGGRTDTQYF.